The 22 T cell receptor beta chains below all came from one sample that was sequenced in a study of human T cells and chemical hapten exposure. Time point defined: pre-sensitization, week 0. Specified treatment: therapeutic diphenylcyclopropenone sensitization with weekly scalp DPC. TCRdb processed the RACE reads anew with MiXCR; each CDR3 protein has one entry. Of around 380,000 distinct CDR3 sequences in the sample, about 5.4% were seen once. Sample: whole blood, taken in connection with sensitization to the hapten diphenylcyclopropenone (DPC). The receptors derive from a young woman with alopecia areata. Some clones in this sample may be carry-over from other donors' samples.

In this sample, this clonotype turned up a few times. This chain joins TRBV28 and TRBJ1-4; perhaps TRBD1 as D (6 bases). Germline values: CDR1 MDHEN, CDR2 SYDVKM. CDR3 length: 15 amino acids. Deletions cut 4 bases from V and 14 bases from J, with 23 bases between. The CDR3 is CASSSPRTVAVLLFF. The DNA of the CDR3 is TGTGCCAGCAGTTCACCCCGGACAGTCGCGGTGCTTCTGTTTTTT.

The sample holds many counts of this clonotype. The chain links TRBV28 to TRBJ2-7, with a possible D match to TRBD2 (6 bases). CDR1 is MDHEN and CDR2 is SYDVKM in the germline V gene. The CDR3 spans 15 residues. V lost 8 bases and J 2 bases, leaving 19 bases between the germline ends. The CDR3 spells CASRRPGLTPYEQYF. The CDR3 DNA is TGTGCCAGCCGGCGCCCGGGACTGACTCCCTACGAGCAGTACTTC.

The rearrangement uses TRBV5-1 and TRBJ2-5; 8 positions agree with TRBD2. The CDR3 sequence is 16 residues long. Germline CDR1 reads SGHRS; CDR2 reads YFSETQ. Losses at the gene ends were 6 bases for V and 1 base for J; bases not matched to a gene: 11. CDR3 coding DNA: TGCGCCAGCACTCCTGGTGGTAGCGGGGTCCAAGAGACCCAGTACTTC. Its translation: CASTPGGSGVQETQYF. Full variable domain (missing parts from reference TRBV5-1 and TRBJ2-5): KAGVTQTPRYLIKTRGQQVTLSCSPISGHRSVSWYQQTPGQGLQFLFEYFSETQRNKGNFPGRFSGRQFSNSRSEMNVSTLELGDSALYLCASTPGGSGVQETQYFGPGTRLLVL.

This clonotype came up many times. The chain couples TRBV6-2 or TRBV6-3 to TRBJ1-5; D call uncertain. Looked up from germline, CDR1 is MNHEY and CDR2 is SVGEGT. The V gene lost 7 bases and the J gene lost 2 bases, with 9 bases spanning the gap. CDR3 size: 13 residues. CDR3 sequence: CASKGSGNQPQHF. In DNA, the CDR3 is TGTGCCAGCAAAGGGTCAGGCAATCAGCCCCAGCATTTT.

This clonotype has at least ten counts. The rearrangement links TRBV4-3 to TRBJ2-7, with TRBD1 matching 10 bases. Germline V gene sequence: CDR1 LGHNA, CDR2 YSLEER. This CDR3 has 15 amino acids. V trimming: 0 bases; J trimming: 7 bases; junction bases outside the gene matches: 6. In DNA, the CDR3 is TGCGCCAGCAGCCAAGAAGGGACAGGGGCGCGGGAGCAGTACTTC. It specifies CASSQEGTGAREQYF.

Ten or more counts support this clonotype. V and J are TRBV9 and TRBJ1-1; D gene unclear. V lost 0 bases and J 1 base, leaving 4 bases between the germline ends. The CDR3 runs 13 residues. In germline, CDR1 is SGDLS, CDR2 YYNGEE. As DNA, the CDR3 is TGTGCCAGCAGCGTAGACTGGAACACTGAAGCTTTCTTT. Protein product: CASSVDWNTEAFF.

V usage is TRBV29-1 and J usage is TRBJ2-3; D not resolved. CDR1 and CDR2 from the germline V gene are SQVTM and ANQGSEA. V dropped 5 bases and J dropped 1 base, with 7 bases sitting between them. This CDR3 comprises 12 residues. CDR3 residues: CSVLWRTDTQYF. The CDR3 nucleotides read TGCAGCGTTCTCTGGCGCACAGATACGCAGTATTTT.

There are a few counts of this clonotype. The CDR3 DNA follows: TGTGCCAGCAGCGCCTCAGACTCCCTCAGAGAGCAGTTCTTC. Its protein is CASSASDSLREQFF. The rearrangement uses TRBV9 and TRBJ2-1; D gene unclear. Germline assignment: CDR1 SGDLS and CDR2 YYNGEE. The CDR3 contains 14 residues. V lost 3 bases to trimming and J lost 10 bases, with 17 bases between them.

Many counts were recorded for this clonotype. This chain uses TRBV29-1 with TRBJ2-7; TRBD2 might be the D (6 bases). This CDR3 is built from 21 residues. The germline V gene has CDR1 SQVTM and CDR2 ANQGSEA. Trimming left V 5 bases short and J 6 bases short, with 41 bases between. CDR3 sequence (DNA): TGCAGCGTTAAATTTCGGTTGAGCCGTGGGCGGGCCCGGAGGGTGCTTGGCGAGCAGTACTTC. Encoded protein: CSVKFRLSRGRARRVLGEQYF.

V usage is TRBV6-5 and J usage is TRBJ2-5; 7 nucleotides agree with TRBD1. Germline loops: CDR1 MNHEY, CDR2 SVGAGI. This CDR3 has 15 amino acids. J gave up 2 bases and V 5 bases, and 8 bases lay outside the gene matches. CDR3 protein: CASSKGARQQETQYF. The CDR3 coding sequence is TGTGCCAGCAGTAAGGGGGCCAGGCAGCAAGAGACCCAGTACTTC.

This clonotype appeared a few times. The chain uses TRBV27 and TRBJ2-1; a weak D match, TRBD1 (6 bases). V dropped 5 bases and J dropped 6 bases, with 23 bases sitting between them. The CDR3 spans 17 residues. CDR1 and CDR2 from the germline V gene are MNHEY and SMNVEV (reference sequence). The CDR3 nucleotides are TGTGCCAGCAGTCCATACAGGGCCGCACCGGGTTTCAATGAGCAGTTCTTC. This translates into CASSPYRAAPGFNEQFF.

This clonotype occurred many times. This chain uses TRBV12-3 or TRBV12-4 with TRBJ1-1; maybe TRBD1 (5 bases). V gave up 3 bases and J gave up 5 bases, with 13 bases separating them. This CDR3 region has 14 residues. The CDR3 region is CASSLKGPGTEAFF. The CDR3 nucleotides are TGTGCCAGCAGTTTGAAGGGGCCGGGTACTGAAGCTTTCTTT.

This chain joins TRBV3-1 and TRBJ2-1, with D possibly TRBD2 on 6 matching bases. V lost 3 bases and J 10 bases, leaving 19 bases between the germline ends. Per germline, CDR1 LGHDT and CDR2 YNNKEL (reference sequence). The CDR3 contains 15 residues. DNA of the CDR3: TGTGCCAGCAGCCATGGTGGAGGGACGGCTAGGGAGCAGTTCTTC. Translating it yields CASSHGGGTAREQFF.

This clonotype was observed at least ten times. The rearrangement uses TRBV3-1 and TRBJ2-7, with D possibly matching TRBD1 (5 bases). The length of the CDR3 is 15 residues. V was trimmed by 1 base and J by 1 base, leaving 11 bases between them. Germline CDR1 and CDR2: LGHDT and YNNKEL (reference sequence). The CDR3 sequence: CASSQVGRVSYEQYF. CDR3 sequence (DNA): TGTGCCAGCAGCCAAGTTGGCAGGGTATCCTACGAGCAGTACTTC.

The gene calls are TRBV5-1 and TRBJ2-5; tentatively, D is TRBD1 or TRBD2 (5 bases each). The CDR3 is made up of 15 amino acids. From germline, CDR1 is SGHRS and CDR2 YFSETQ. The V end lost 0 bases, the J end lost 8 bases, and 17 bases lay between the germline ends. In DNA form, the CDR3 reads TGCGCCAGCAGCTTGGTAGGGGCAGTCGGGGAAACCCAGTACTTC. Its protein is CASSLVGAVGETQYF.

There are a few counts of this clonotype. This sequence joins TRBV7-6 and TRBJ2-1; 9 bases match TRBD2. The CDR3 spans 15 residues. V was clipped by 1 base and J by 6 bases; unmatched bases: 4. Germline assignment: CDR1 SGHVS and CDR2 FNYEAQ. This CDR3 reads CASSLGLADFNEQFF. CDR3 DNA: TGTGCCAGCAGCTTAGGACTAGCGGATTTCAATGAGCAGTTCTTC.

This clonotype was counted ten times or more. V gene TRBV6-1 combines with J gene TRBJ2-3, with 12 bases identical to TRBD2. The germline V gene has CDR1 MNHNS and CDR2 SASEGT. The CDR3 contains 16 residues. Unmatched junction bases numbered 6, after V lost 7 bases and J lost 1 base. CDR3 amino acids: CASTLAGGEGTDTQYF. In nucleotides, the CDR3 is TGTGCCAGCACACTAGCGGGGGGCGAGGGCACAGATACGCAGTATTTT.

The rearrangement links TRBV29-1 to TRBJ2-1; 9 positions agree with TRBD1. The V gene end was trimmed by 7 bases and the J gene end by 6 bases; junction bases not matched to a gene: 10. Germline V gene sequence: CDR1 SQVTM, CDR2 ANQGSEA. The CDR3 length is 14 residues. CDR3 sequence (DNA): TGCAGCGCCTACGGACAGGGGTTCGGCAATGAGCAGTTCTTC. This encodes CSAYGQGFGNEQFF.

The CDR3 spells CASRGTSGLAGELFF. In DNA, the CDR3 is TGTGCCAGCCGCGGGACGTCGGGACTAGCCGGGGAGCTGTTTTTT. This chain connects TRBV6-5 to TRBJ2-2, with TRBD2 matching over 8 bases. Looked up from germline, CDR1 is MNHEY and CDR2 is SVGAGI. This CDR3 has 15 amino acids. V shed 8 bases and J 6 bases; nucleotides not matched to a gene: 11.

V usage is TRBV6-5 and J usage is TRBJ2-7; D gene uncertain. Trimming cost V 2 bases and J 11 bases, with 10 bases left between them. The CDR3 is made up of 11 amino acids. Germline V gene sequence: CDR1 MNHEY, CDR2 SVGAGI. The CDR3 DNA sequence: TGTGCCAGCAGTTACGGGAAGGTTAAGTACTTC. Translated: CASSYGKVKYF.

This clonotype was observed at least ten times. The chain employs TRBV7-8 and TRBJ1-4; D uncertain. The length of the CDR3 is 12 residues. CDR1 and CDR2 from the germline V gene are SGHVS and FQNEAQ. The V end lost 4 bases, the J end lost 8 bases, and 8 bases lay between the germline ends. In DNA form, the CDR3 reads TGTGCCAGCAGCTCCGGCCCCGAAAAACTGTTTTTT. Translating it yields CASSSGPEKLFF.

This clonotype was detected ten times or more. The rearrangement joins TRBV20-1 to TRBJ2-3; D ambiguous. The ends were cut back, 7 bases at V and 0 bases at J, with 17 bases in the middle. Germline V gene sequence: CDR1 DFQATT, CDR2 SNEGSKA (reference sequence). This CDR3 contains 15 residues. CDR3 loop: CSVPFRAPSTDTQYF. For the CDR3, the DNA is TGCAGTGTTCCTTTTAGGGCCCCTAGCACAGATACGCAGTATTTT.